The 13 T cell receptor beta chains reported below all come from one sample, sequenced in a study of T cells in narcolepsy. Assay: immunoSEQ multiplex PCR; the TCRdb copy retains only in-frame clones and omits some. The table has around 18,000 clones, more than 75% seen once. The sample taken for sequencing was memory (CD45RA-) CD4+ T cells from blood. The receptors come from a human donor in good health.

The gene calls are TRBV30 and TRBJ1-6; D unresolved. The V end was cut by 1 base, the J end by 5 bases, with 6 bases between. There are 13 residues in the CDR3. The V gene's germline CDR1 is GTSNPN and CDR2 SVGIG (reference sequence). Here the CDR3 reads CAWSARNNSPLHF. CDR3 nucleotides: TGTGCCTGGAGTGCCCGTAATAATTCACCCCTCCACTTT.

The chain employs TRBV30 and TRBJ1-2, with D unclear. V lost 4 bases, J lost 5 bases, and 14 bases lay in between. Germline V lookup: CDR1 GTSNPN, CDR2 SVGIG (reference sequence). This CDR3 comprises 13 residues. The CDR3 loop is CAWNPTVRYGYTF. As DNA, the CDR3 is TGTGCCTGGAACCCAACGGTGAGATATGGCTACACCTTC.

This rearrangement joins TRBV9 to TRBJ2-5; 11 nucleotides match TRBD1. TRBJ2-7 matches the DNA end more closely, so the J call is doubtful. This CDR3 has 14 residues. Germline loops: CDR1 SGDLS, CDR2 YYNGEE. The CDR3 region has the DNA TGTGCCAGCACCCCGGGACAGGGGGCCTACGAGCAGTACTTC. Translating it yields CASTPGQGAYEQYF.

The rearrangement links TRBV19 to TRBJ1-1; 8 nucleotides align to TRBD1. The J segment lost 3 bases and the V segment lost 7 bases, leaving 16 bases of the junction unmatched. The CDR3 extends over 17 amino acids. The germline gives CDR1 LNHDA, CDR2 SQIVND (reference sequence). The CDR3 loop reads CASIRQSGGAGDTEAFF. The CDR3 nucleotides read TGTGCCAGTATCCGACAATCAGGGGGCGCGGGGGACACTGAAGCTTTCTTT.

The V gene is TRBV6-6, the J gene TRBJ1-3; D not resolved. V was cut by 5 bases and J by 0 bases, with 11 bases left in between. Looked up from germline, CDR1 is MNHNY and CDR2 is SVGAGI (reference sequence). This CDR3 spans 15 amino acids. CDR3 amino acids: CASSQDGFSGNTIYF. The CDR3 nucleotides are TGTGCCAGCAGTCAGGACGGATTCTCTGGAAACACCATATATTTT.

The chain uses TRBV7-8 and TRBJ1-2, with 7 bases lining up with TRBD1. Germline CDR1 and CDR2: SGHVS and FQNEAQ. There are 14 residues in the CDR3. Losses at the gene ends were 5 bases for V and 5 bases for J; bases not matched to a gene: 8. CDR3 residues: CASSLSDRLYGYTF. The CDR3 DNA follows: TGTGCCAGCAGCCTATCGGACAGGCTTTATGGCTACACCTTC.

V is TRBV30 and J is TRBJ1-2; D gene unclear. The ends were cut back, 0 bases at V and 7 bases at J, with 9 bases in the middle. The CDR3 is 12 amino acids. CDR1 is GTSNPN and CDR2 is SVGIG in the germline V gene (reference sequence). The DNA of the CDR3 is TGTGCCTGGAGTGTACAGTCGGGTGGCTACACCTTC. It yields the protein CAWSVQSGGYTF. The variable domain in full, completed from reference TRBV30 and TRBJ1-2, reads SQTIHQWPATLVQPVGSPLSLECTVEGTSNPNLYWYRQAAGRGLQLLFYSVGIGQISSEVPQNLSASRPQDRQFILSSKKLLLSDSGFYLCAWSVQSGGYTFGSGTRLTVV.

The V gene is TRBV6-6, the J gene TRBJ2-7; TRBD2 might be the D (6 bases). Trimming took off 2 bases at V and 4 bases at J, with 18 bases between the two ends. Per germline, CDR1 MNHNY and CDR2 SVGAGI (reference sequence). The CDR3 totals 16 residues. CDR3 amino acids: CASSYGRNAGRYEQYF. The DNA of the CDR3 is TGTGCCAGCAGTTACGGCCGCAACGCGGGGAGATACGAGCAGTACTTC.

This chain links TRBV5-5 with TRBJ2-2; D is uncertain. The germline V and J ends were trimmed by 2 bases and 0 bases, with 8 bases remaining between them. The CDR3 runs 15 residues. CDR1 and CDR2 from the germline V gene are SGHKS and YYEKEE (reference sequence). Written as DNA, the CDR3 is TGTGCCAGCAGCTTTGCAGCGACGAACACCGGGGAGCTGTTTTTT. This codes for CASSFAATNTGELFF.

This chain joins TRBV7-2 and TRBJ1-1; a possible D gene is TRBD1 (6 bases). CDR1 and CDR2 from the germline V gene are SGHTA and FQGNSA. This CDR3 region has 13 residues. V lost 3 bases to trimming and J lost 3 bases, with 8 bases between them. The CDR3 reads CASSLTGHTEAFF. DNA for the CDR3: TGTGCCAGCAGCTTGACAGGACACACTGAAGCTTTCTTT.

The chain is built from TRBV9 and TRBJ1-5, with D unclear. Trimming took 2 bases from V and 7 from J, leaving 10 bases between them. Germline V gives CDR1 SGDLS, CDR2 YYNGEE. This CDR3 is built from 13 residues. The CDR3: CASSVEPWQPQHF. As DNA, the CDR3 is TGTGCCAGCAGCGTGGAGCCTTGGCAGCCCCAGCATTTT.

This chain uses TRBV5-1 with TRBJ1-3; 10 bases line up with TRBD1. V dropped 0 bases and J dropped 3; count of bases not matched to a gene: 3. The CDR3 extends over 16 amino acids. CDR1 is SGHRS and CDR2 is YFSETQ in the germline V gene. The CDR3 nucleotides are TGCGCCAGCAGCTTGGCCGGGGACAGGGGTGGAAACACCATATATTTT. Its protein is CASSLAGDRGGNTIYF.

This chain connects TRBV28 to TRBJ1-6; no clear D. Per germline, CDR1 MDHEN and CDR2 SYDVKM. V gave up 5 bases and J gave up 6 bases, with 11 bases separating them. This CDR3 is 14 amino acids long. CDR3 sequence: CASSPPRANSPLHF. The CDR3 DNA follows: TGTGCCAGCAGTCCACCCCGGGCTAATTCACCCCTCCACTTT.